The clone carrying this T cell receptor beta chain has just a few counts. The source of the sample is a study of blood T cell repertoires in COVID-19. About the research overall: Acute and convalescent COVID-19 samples came from the United States, Italy and Spain. In each case, the material was cDNA or gDNA derived from T cells, B-cell-depleted T cells, or PBMCs.

Clones were sequenced by immunoSEQ multiplex PCR, and TCRdb holds only the in-frame ones, with some missing. Among 200,000 to 300,000 clones, roughly 88% were seen once, and the ten largest hold roughly an eighth. The CDR3 extends over 18 amino acids. V lost 2 bases, J lost 1 base, and 11 bases stayed unmatched. The germline gives CDR1 LGHDT, CDR2 YNNKEL (reference sequence). The sequence came from a man older than 75 with acute or convalescent COVID-19. The sample comprised peripheral blood. The J gene is TRBJ1-1, the V gene TRBV3-1 (or the pseudogene TRBV3-2); 9 nucleotides align to TRBD1. The CDR3 DNA sequence: TGTGCCAGCAGCCAATACGGAACCGGGACAGGGAAGAACACTGAAGCTTTCTTT. It codes for CASSQYGTGTGKNTEAFF.